The 14 T cell receptor beta chains below all came from one sample that was sequenced in a study of OX40 agonist ivuxolimab in advanced cancers. Method: immunoSEQ multiplex PCR; TCRdb's copy keeps in-frame clones and lacks some. Found here are approximately 39,000 clones, 88% of them singletons; the top ten hold around 13%. Specimen: CD4+ or CD8+ T cells sorted from blood, collected in a trial of the OX40 agonist ivuxolimab. These receptors were taken from an adult with an advanced solid tumor such as melanoma, head and neck, liver or kidney cancer.

The chain links TRBV14 to TRBJ1-1; D gene unclear. The CDR3 length is 18 residues. With 0 bases removed from V and 1 base from J, the gap between germline ends came to 18 bases. Germline values: CDR1 SGHDN, CDR2 FVKESK. The CDR3 DNA follows: TGTGCCAGCAGCCAAGATCGCGGGATACCACTACGGAACACTGAAGCTTTCTTT. It specifies CASSQDRGIPLRNTEAFF.

The rearrangement links TRBV18 to TRBJ1-2, with 8 bases matching TRBD1. V lost 6 bases and J lost 5; bases outside the gene matches: 11. This CDR3 comprises 15 residues. CDR1 and CDR2 from the germline V gene are KGHSH and LQKENI. Here the CDR3 reads CASSLPDRGWYGYTF. Here the CDR3 DNA reads TGTGCCAGCTCTCTACCCGACAGGGGATGGTATGGCTACACCTTC.

The chain carries TRBV18 and TRBJ1-2; 8 bases fit TRBD1. In germline, CDR1 is KGHSH, CDR2 LQKENI. The CDR3 is 15 residues long. V shed 4 bases and J 1 base; nucleotides not matched to a gene: 5. CDR3 DNA sequence: TGTGCCAGCTCACTTGCGGACAGGGTTAACTATGGCTACACCTTC. Protein sequence: CASSLADRVNYGYTF.

This chain joins TRBV5-6 and TRBJ2-1, with TRBD2 identical over 16 bases. The CDR3 has 17 residues. Trimming at V came to 4 bases and at J to 6 bases, leaving 7 bases not matched to a gene. Per the germline V gene, CDR1 is SGHDT and CDR2 is YYEEEE. The CDR3 here is CASSRGLAGGRANEQFF. CDR3 nucleotides: TGTGCCAGCAGCAGGGGACTAGCGGGAGGGCGGGCCAATGAGCAGTTCTTC. Looking up the rest from reference TRBV5-6 and TRBJ2-1 gives the full variable domain: DAGVTQSPTHLIKTRGQQVTLRCSPKSGHDTVSWYQQALGQGPQFIFQYYEEEERQRGNFPDRFSGHQFPNYSSELNVNALLLGDSALYLCASSRGLAGGRANEQFFGPGTRLTVL.

The genes are TRBV6-5 and TRBJ2-1; no definite D call. V lost 6 bases to trimming and J lost 12 bases, with 15 bases between them. The germline gives CDR1 MNHEY, CDR2 SVGAGI. The CDR3 extends over 12 amino acids. CDR3 sequence (DNA): TGTGCCAGCAGAGAAGACCCCGTGGGGCAGTTCTTC. The encoded protein is CASREDPVGQFF.

Only a few counts were recorded for this clone. The chain has TRBV4-1 and TRBJ1-1; unclear D gene. The length of the CDR3 is 14 residues. The V end lost 3 bases, the J end lost 6 bases, and 14 bases lay between the germline ends. Looked up from germline, CDR1 is MGHRA and CDR2 is YSYEKL. The CDR3 reads CASSHPSTGSEAFF. CDR3 coding DNA: TGCGCCAGCAGCCACCCCAGTACGGGGTCTGAAGCTTTCTTT.

This clone came up once. The rearrangement joins TRBV30 to TRBJ1-4; D is uncertain. This CDR3 has 16 residues. Germline V gene data show CDR1 as GTSNPN and CDR2 as SVGIG (reference sequence). The V gene lost 1 base and the J gene lost 2 bases, with 14 bases spanning the gap. CDR3 in amino acids: CAWSGDPPFTNEKLFF. The CDR3 DNA follows: TGTGCCTGGAGTGGAGACCCTCCCTTTACTAATGAAAAACTGTTTTTT.

This chain links TRBV7-3 with TRBJ2-1; 10 bases align to TRBD2. CDR1 is SGHTA, CDR2 FQGTGA, per germline. Losses at the gene ends were 2 bases for V and 0 bases for J; bases not matched to a gene: 7. The CDR3 spans 18 residues. CDR3: CASSLPTSGTSSYNEQFF. For the CDR3, the DNA is TGTGCCAGCAGCTTACCTACTAGCGGGACCAGCTCCTACAATGAGCAGTTCTTC.

The chain combines TRBV4-3 with TRBJ2-7; tentatively, D is TRBD1 (5 bases). Between the trimmed V and J ends, which lost 10 bases and 0 bases, there was a span of 19 bases. CDR3 length: 15 amino acids. CDR1 is LGHNA, CDR2 YSLEER, per germline. CDR3 sequence (DNA): TGCGCCACGAGCCCCTTAGGACACCACTCCTACGAGCAGTACTTC. It translates to CATSPLGHHSYEQYF.

This clone occurred once. V usage is TRBV28 and J usage is TRBJ2-4, with D unresolved. The CDR3 is 13 residues long. Trimming removed 3 bases at V and 3 bases at J, with 6 bases between. CDR1 and CDR2 from the germline V gene are MDHEN and SYDVKM. The CDR3 DNA follows: TGTGCCAGCAGTTTGATTGGCAAAAACATTCAGTACTTC. Protein sequence: CASSLIGKNIQYF.

The V and J genes are TRBV7-8 and TRBJ2-1, with no clear D. The CDR3 totals 16 residues. The V and J ends lost 1 base and 0 bases respectively, with 10 bases between them. CDR1 and CDR2 (germline): SGHVS, FQNEAQ. The CDR3: CASSLVDLSSYNEQFF. CDR3 nucleotides: TGTGCCAGCAGCTTAGTGGATCTGAGCTCCTACAATGAGCAGTTCTTC.

The chain joins TRBV27 to TRBJ1-1; D remains ambiguous. In germline, CDR1 is MNHEY, CDR2 SMNVEV (reference sequence). The V end lost 0 bases, the J end lost 4 bases, and 15 bases lay between the germline ends. The CDR3 has 16 amino acids. The CDR3 coding sequence is TGTGCCAGCAGTTTATCCTTAGGGTTCTCGAGCACTGAAGCTTTCTTT. Its translation is CASSLSLGFSSTEAFF.

The chain uses TRBV7-3 and TRBJ2-1; perhaps TRBD2 as D (5 bases). Germline CDR1 SGHTA, CDR2 FQGTGA. V was cut by 5 bases and J by 4 bases, with 12 bases left in between. The CDR3 spans 14 residues. The CDR3 DNA is TGTGCCAGCAGCGACTGGACTCTATACAATGAGCAGTTCTTC. It encodes CASSDWTLYNEQFF.

For the CDR3, the DNA is TGTGCCAGCAGCGTCCGTCGGGACACTGAAGCTTTCTTT. It translates to CASSVRRDTEAFF. J is TRBJ1-1 and V is TRBV9, with D uncertain. This CDR3 has 13 residues. CDR1 is SGDLS and CDR2 is YYNGEE in the germline V gene. V was clipped by 2 bases and J by 3 bases, with 8 bases between them.